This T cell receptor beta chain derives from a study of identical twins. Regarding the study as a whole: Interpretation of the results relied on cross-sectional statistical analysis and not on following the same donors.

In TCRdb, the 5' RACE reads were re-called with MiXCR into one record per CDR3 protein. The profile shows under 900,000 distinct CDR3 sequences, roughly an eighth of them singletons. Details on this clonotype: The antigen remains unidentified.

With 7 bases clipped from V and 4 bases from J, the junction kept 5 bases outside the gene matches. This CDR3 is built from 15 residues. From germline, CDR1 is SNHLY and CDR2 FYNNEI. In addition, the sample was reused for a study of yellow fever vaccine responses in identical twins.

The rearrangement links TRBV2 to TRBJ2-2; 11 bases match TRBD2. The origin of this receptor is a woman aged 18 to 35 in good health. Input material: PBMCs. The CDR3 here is CASKLAGGSTGELFF. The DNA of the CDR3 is TGTGCCAGCAAATTAGCGGGAGGGAGCACCGGGGAGCTGTTTTTT.